The entry below gives a single T cell receptor (beta chain) sequence along with its context. This clonotype was seen more than once but under ten times. Its antigen remains undetermined. Nothing much larger sits one base from this clone, and base qualities are not available. The germline V gene sets CDR1 to LGHNA and CDR2 to YNFKEQ. Spanning cysteine to phenylalanine, the CDR3 consists of 16 amino acids. Only CDR3 DNA is held: 48 bases, read in frame from base 1. The germline V and J ends show losses of 3 bases and 6 bases respectively, and no gene match explains 4 bases of the junction. The data originate from a study of response to subunit inactivated influenza vaccine (dated by TCRdb to 2017 to 2018). Some background on the complete study: The study used deep quantitative T cell receptor repertoire profiling to track responses to a trivalent subunit inactivated influenza vaccine. On the study overall, not on this receptor specifically: According to the authors, only a limited number of new T cells may be recruited by each seasonal influenza vaccination.

Library construction relied on RT-PCR. Sequencing instrument: Illumina HiSeq 2500. TCRdb reran the public reads through fastp at Q25 and MiXCR, keeping productive beta chains. Each entry is one CDR3 protein sequence, shown with its most common DNA and genes. The sample data list a few hundred thousand distinct CDR3 sequences, and roughly 10% of these were observed just once. The ten largest clones add up to approximately 10% of the sample. Another study also made use of these data, one on T cells expressing NK-cell markers. The other study reports the following: 5'RACE template switching, by which a universal primer site and unique molecular identifiers were added, was used to make TCR beta cDNA libraries. Eight or nine donors provided sorted CD3+CD56+NKG2C+, CD3+CD56+NKG2C- and CD3+CD56-NKG2C+ T-cell subsets, whose TCR beta-chain repertoires were profiled. Among the eight sequenced donors, seven were HCMV-seropositive and one was HCMV-seronegative. In several experiments an anti-gammadeltaTCR antibody was added to restrict sorting to alphabetaTCR-expressing T cells. In over five donors, the dominant CD3+CD56+NKG2C+ clonotypes were found to rank among the top 10 CD8+ clonotypes and to make up roughly 1.0-7.0% of CD8+ T cells. Those dominant clonotypes were again the most abundant among CD3+CD56-NKG2C+ cells in several donors, at roughly 28.3-60.1%. Whether the expanded NKG2C-expressing T cell clones were specific for HCMV antigens was left unclear. All eight donors whose samples were sequenced were randomly selected healthy volunteers, three of them men and five women. HCMV-specific IgG was detected in serum with a commercial ELISA kit to determine HCMV serostatus. Ficoll density gradient centrifugation was used to isolate peripheral blood mononuclear cells from blood. For six donors, unsorted PBMC were also used to sequence bulk peripheral blood T-cell repertoires. cDNA synthesis was primed from the TCR beta constant segment, followed by two successive PCR amplification steps. Libraries were sequenced as 2 x 150 bp reads on Illumina HiSeq 2000/2500, MiSeq or NextSeq. MIGEC was used to demultiplex reads and group the reads by UMI, and MiTCR was used to assemble and quantify clonotypes. To remove erroneous sequences, TCR cDNA sequences were retained only when supported by two or more reads. The tcR package was used for downstream repertoire analysis, and clonotypes were matched between fractions using CDR3 nucleotide sequence together with V segment. VDJmatch was used to annotate antigen specificity against VDJdb, with one amino acid substitution in CDR3 allowed.

The sequenced sample was PBMCs from blood, obtained on the day of vaccination. Recombination linked TRBV4-2 to TRBJ2-3, with TRBD2 identical over 15 junction bases. This receptor was taken from a man aged 50 or older who received an inactivated influenza vaccine. Donor details come from another sample of the same person, matched by shared clones. Here the CDR3 is given as CASSQGLAGGRDTQYF. The DNA sequence is as follows: TGTGCCAGCAGCCAGGGACTAGCGGGAGGAAGGGATACGCAGTATTTT.